The present entry profiles one T cell receptor beta chain with its context. These data are taken from a study of cytomegalovirus exposure and HLA in healthy donors. At sampling all donors were nominally healthy, likely with unrecorded immune exposures. V lost 1 base and J lost 7, with 11 bases in between. This CDR3 region has 15 residues. Germline CDR1 and CDR2: SGHTA and FQGNSA. Both 60 Vbeta primers and 13 Jbeta primers went into the PCR. Clones were sequenced by immunoSEQ multiplex PCR, and TCRdb holds only the in-frame ones, with some missing. The sample includes 100,000 to 150,000 clones, 75% to 85% seen only once; the top ten take about 4%.

Sequenced: PBMCs. V gene TRBV7-2 combines with J gene TRBJ1-6; D may be TRBD1 (6 bases). This sequence was found in a woman aged 40 to 55 in good health and CMV-seronegative. CDR3 region: CASSLDRGGNSPLHF. The CDR3 nucleotides read TGTGCCAGCAGCTTAGATAGGGGGGGAAATTCACCCCTCCACTTT.